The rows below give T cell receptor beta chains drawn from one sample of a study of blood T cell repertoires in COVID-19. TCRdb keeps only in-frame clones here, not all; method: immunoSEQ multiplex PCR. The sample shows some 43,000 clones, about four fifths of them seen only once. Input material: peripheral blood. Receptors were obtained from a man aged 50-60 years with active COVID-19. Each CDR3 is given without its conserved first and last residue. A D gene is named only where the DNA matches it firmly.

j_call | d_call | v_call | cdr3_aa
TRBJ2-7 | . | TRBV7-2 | ASSLVRSYEQY
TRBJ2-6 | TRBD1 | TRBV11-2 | ASSLVTSTGAGANVLT
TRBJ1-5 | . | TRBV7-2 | ASSSVGDQPQH
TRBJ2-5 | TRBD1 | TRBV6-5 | ASRPTGGNRETQY
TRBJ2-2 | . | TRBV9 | ASSVDVLAGRGELF
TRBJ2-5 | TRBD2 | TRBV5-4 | ASRPGGGPGETQY
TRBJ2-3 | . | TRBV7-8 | ASSLARRPYTDTQY
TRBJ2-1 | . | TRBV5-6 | ASSSGPGGSNEQF
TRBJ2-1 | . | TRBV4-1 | ASSQREGDNEQF
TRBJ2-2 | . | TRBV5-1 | ASSLQNTGELF
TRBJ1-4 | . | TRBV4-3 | ASSQDYSRTRKLF
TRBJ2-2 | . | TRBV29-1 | SVLKGRELF
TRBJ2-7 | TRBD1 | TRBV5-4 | ASSVGGQGGYEQY
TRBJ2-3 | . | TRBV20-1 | SASYRTGTDTQY
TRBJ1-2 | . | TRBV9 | ASSVGAGRNYGYT
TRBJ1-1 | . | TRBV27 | ASSLDGANTEAF
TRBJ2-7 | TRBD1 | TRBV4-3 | ASSQGDLRRGEQY
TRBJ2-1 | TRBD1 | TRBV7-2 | ASSPTSGQGASF
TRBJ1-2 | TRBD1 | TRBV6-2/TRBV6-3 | ASSRDSNYGYT
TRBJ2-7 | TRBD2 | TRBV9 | ASSVGTSGEQY
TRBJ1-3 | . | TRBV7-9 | ASSYSIYSGNTIY
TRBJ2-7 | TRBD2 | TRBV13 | ASSLGSGIYEQY
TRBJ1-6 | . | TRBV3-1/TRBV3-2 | ASSQNTGYNSPLH
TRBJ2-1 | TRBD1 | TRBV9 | ASSPRQGDYNEQF
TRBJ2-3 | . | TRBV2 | ASFPFSSSTDTQY
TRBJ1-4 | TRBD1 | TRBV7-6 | ASSTGTGSNEKLF
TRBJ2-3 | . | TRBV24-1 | ATSDLDRMKQY
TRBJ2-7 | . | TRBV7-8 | ASSGTPYYEQY
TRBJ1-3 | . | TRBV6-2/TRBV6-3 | ASSPGFSGNTIY
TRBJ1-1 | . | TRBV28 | ASRLRGEAF
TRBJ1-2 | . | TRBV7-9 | ASSLGTVGGYT
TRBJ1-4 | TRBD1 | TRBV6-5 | ASNLDRGWEKLF
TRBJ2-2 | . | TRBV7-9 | ASSLMGSGGTGELF
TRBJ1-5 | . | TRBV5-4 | ASSSDGGVNQPQH
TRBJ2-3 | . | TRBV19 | ASSMQGGSTDTQY
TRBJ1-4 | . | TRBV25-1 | ASSRWEGEEKLF
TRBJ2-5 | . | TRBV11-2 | ASSSGLSETQY
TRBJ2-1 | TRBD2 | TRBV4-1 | ASSQSGTSGGIAYNEQF
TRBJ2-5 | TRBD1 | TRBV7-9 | ASSPQGVVQETQY
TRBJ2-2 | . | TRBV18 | ASSPGDWELF
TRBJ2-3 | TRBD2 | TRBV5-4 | ASSATSGADTQY
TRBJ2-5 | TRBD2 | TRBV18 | ASSPAFRVAGGQETQY
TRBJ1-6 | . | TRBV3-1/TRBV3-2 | ASSRREGPLH
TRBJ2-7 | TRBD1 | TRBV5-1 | ASSLAGGLSYEQY
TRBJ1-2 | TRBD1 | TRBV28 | ASNPGQASQGYT
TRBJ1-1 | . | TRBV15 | ATGGEGVVF
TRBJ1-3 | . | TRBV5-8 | ASSFYGGNTIY
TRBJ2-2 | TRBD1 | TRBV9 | ASSAGTATGELF
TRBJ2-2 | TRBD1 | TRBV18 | ASSTGQGVSGELF
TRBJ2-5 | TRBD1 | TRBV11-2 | ASSTRDRVETQY
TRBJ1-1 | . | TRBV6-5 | ASIQPGANTEAF
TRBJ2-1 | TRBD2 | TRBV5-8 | ASSLAGGEQF
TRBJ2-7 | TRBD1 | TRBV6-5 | ASSYQRQGGHEQY
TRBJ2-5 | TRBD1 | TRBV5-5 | ASSLGTGKETQY